This TCR beta chain emerged from a study of T cells in Graves' hyperthyroidism and ophthalmopathy. About the research overall: Peripheral blood was drawn at first diagnosis, prior to all treatment. Overall study results and limits: It was a median around 6 months before onset that the model predicted ophthalmopathy.

Amplified TCR beta CDR3 regions came from RNA transcripts. The study used the HTBI primer set for a first-round RT-PCR of the TCR CDR3. TCRdb reprocessed the multiplex PCR reads with MiXCR, giving one entry per CDR3 protein. The data contain 660,000 or so distinct CDR3 sequences, less than 25% of them singletons. In this sample, this clonotype turned up once. Antigen specificity is unknown. Patients with ophthalmopathy all had a Clinical Activity Score of at least 3, a NOSPECS grade of at least 4 and duration under 3 months. Diagnoses rested on clinical symptoms, serum thyroxine and TRAb, thyroid ultrasound and orbital computed tomography. The sample consisted of blood. This TCR was sampled from a man aged 25 to 40 with Graves' ophthalmopathy.

The CDR3 spells CASSPGGGPLAGAPYEQYF. In nucleotides, the CDR3 is TGTGCCAGCAGCCCAGGGGGGGGTCCACTAGCGGGAGCTCCCTACGAGCAGTACTTC. The chain uses TRBV11-2 and TRBJ2-7, with 11 bases matching TRBD2. Germline CDR1 reads SGHAT; CDR2 reads FQNNGV. This CDR3 is 19 amino acids long. With 5 bases clipped from V and 2 bases from J, the junction kept 17 bases outside the gene matches.